The 26 T cell receptor beta chains below were found in one sample sequenced in a study of T cell responses to AZD1222 COVID-19 vaccine. Generated by immunoSEQ multiplex PCR, the TCRdb table keeps only in-frame clones and is missing some. There are 180,000 or so clones in the sample; 85% to 90% occur only once, and 25% to 30% lies in the top ten. The sequences come from peripheral blood, collected 28 days after the second AZD1222 dose. The source of these receptors is an adult who received the AZD1222 COVID-19 vaccine.

This clone has a single count. The gene calls are TRBV6-2 or TRBV6-3 and TRBJ2-3, with D uncertain. From germline, CDR1 is MNHEY and CDR2 SVGEGT. Trimming removed 2 bases from V and 1 base from J, with 10 bases in between. The CDR3 extends over 15 amino acids. The CDR3: CASSYLPAGTDTQYF. CDR3 DNA: TGTGCCAGCAGTTACCTACCGGCAGGCACAGATACGCAGTATTTT.

This chain connects TRBV7-3 to TRBJ1-1, with TRBD1 matching 11 bases. Germline V lookup: CDR1 SGHTA, CDR2 FQGTGA. The CDR3 has 15 amino acids. The junction had 5 bases not matched to a gene; V was cut back by 5 bases and J by 3 bases. The CDR3 protein is CASSLGTGGYTEAFF. Here the CDR3 DNA reads TGTGCCAGCAGCCTAGGGACAGGGGGTTACACTGAAGCTTTCTTT.

This rearrangement joins TRBV10-3 to TRBJ1-1, with D maybe TRBD1 (6 bases). V lost 7 bases and J lost 0, with 12 bases in between. There are 14 residues in the CDR3. Looked up from germline, CDR1 is ENHRY and CDR2 is SYGVKD. This CDR3 reads CAIKGEILNTEAFF. The DNA of the CDR3 is TGTGCCATCAAGGGGGAAATCCTGAACACTGAAGCTTTCTTT.

The chain has TRBV9 and TRBJ2-1, with 7 positions matching TRBD1. CDR1 is SGDLS, CDR2 YYNGEE, per germline. CDR3 length: 16 residues. With V trimmed by 3 bases and J by 7 bases, 13 bases remained unmatched. The CDR3 protein is CASSASGTEVGNEQFF. In DNA, the CDR3 is TGTGCCAGCAGCGCCTCCGGGACAGAGGTGGGGAATGAGCAGTTCTTC.

The V gene is TRBV9, the J gene TRBJ2-2; D uncertain. Germline CDR1 and CDR2: SGDLS and YYNGEE. The CDR3 has 12 residues. Trimming shortened V by 1 base and J by 8 bases, and 6 bases separated the two germline ends. The CDR3 loop is CASSVTVGELFF. In DNA, the CDR3 is TGTGCCAGCAGCGTAACCGTGGGGGAGCTGTTTTTT.

The chain joins TRBV28 to TRBJ1-2, with unresolved D. This CDR3 has 12 residues. CDR1 and CDR2 (germline): MDHEN, SYDVKM. V was clipped by 6 bases and J by 7 bases, with 12 bases between them. CDR3: CASSPPIPGYTF. The CDR3, as DNA: TGTGCCAGCAGCCCCCCCATTCCTGGCTACACCTTC.

The chain recombines TRBV18 with TRBJ1-2; D possibly corresponds to TRBD1 (5 bases). CDR1 is KGHSH, CDR2 LQKENI, per germline. V dropped 0 bases and J dropped 7 bases, with 15 bases sitting between them. The CDR3 has 15 residues. CDR3 residues: CASSPPGPTGAGYTF. DNA for the CDR3: TGTGCCAGCTCACCACCGGGGCCCACCGGGGCTGGCTACACCTTC.

The chain couples TRBV28 to TRBJ1-5; D perhaps matches TRBD1 (6 bases). V shed 7 bases and J shed 1 base, with 11 bases lying between them. There are 14 residues in the CDR3. CDR1 and CDR2 (germline): MDHEN, SYDVKM. The CDR3 protein is CASIWGASNQPQHF. In nucleotides, the CDR3 is TGTGCCAGCATCTGGGGGGCAAGCAATCAGCCCCAGCATTTT.

As for this clone: Distinct nucleotide sequences in the sample also encode this CDR3. This chain uses TRBV9 with TRBJ2-7; possible D gene TRBD1, 5 bases. From germline, CDR1 is SGDLS and CDR2 YYNGEE. This CDR3 comprises 14 residues. Trimming took off 0 bases at V and 2 bases at J, with 9 bases between the two ends. Here the CDR3 DNA reads TGTGCCAGCAGCGTAGGGCAGGGCGCCTACGAGCAGTACTTC. Protein: CASSVGQGAYEQYF. The full variable domain, rest sourced from reference TRBV9 and TRBJ2-7, is DSGVTQTPKHLITATGQRVTLRCSPRSGDLSVYWYQQSLDQGLQFLIQYYNGEERAKGNILERFSAQQFPDLHSELNLSSLELGDSALYFCASSVGQGAYEQYFGPGTRLTVT.

The chain combines TRBV30 with TRBJ2-1; D possibly corresponds to TRBD2 (5 bases). V gave up 3 bases and J gave up 0 bases, with 9 bases separating them. Germline V gene sequence: CDR1 GTSNPN, CDR2 SVGIG (reference sequence). The CDR3 runs to 14 residues. Here the CDR3 DNA reads TGTGCCTGGAGCAGAGCGGACTCCTACAATGAGCAGTTCTTC. It encodes CAWSRADSYNEQFF.

The chain carries TRBV29-1 and TRBJ2-1; no definite D call. The CDR3 contains 11 residues. Germline CDR1 reads SQVTM; CDR2 reads ANQGSEA. V dropped 2 bases and J dropped 12 bases, with 11 bases sitting between them. The CDR3: CSVEPSSVQFF. The DNA of the CDR3 is TGCAGCGTTGAACCGTCGTCCGTGCAGTTCTTC.

The chain couples TRBV4-1 to TRBJ2-5; D is ambiguous. CDR1 and CDR2 (germline): MGHRA, YSYEKL. The length of the CDR3 is 16 residues. V was pared by 0 bases and J by 4 bases, with 15 bases between. The CDR3 here is CASSQDHVSPPETQYF. The CDR3 bases are TGCGCCAGCAGCCAAGATCACGTATCCCCGCCAGAGACCCAGTACTTC.

A word on this clone: The sample has other DNA sequences that encode this CDR3 too. J is TRBJ2-3 and V is TRBV7-2; D uncertain. V lost 3 bases and J 0 bases, leaving 1 base between the germline ends. CDR3 length: 12 residues. Per germline, CDR1 SGHTA and CDR2 FQGNSA. CDR3 DNA sequence: TGTGCCAGCAGCTTGAGCACAGATACGCAGTATTTT. Protein: CASSLSTDTQYF.

This clone was counted a single time. The CDR3 here is CASSLGGAQPQHF. The CDR3 bases are TGTGCCAGCAGCCTCGGGGGGGCCCAGCCCCAGCATTTT. This chain links TRBV9 with TRBJ1-5; D is perhaps TRBD1 (6 bases). Per the germline V gene, CDR1 is SGDLS and CDR2 is YYNGEE. V gave up 4 bases and J gave up 7 bases, with 12 bases separating them. The CDR3 covers 13 residues.

The chain combines TRBV9 with TRBJ1-5; D unclear. Trimming took 3 bases from V and 4 from J, leaving 8 bases between them. Germline V CDR1 and CDR2: SGDLS, YYNGEE. The CDR3 is 13 amino acids. CDR3 coding DNA: TGTGCCAGCAGCGCGGGCCAAAATCAGCCCCAGCATTTT. Protein sequence: CASSAGQNQPQHF.

This clone has only one observation. V and J are TRBV5-7 and TRBJ1-1; unclear D gene. TRBV5-7 is an ORF, and what it does is uncertain. The V end lost 2 bases, the J end lost 8 bases, and 10 bases lay between the germline ends. The CDR3 extends over 12 amino acids. This CDR3 reads CASSFDGPEAFF. The DNA for the CDR3 is TGTGCCAGCAGCTTCGACGGACCCGAAGCTTTCTTT.

The chain recombines TRBV11-3 with TRBJ2-7, with D possibly being TRBD2 (7 bases). Trimming shortened V by 6 bases and J by 0 bases, and 15 bases separated the two germline ends. The CDR3 has 15 residues. Per the germline V gene, CDR1 is SGHNT and CDR2 is YENEEA. CDR3: CASSRGGTNSYEQYF. The CDR3 region has the DNA TGTGCCAGCAGTAGAGGGGGGACTAACTCCTACGAGCAGTACTTC.

This chain connects TRBV9 to TRBJ2-1; D unclear. The CDR3 contains 15 residues. The V gene's germline CDR1 is SGDLS and CDR2 YYNGEE. Trimming took 3 bases from V and 0 from J, leaving 10 bases between them. CDR3 region: CASSGGAYSYNEQFF. In DNA, the CDR3 is TGTGCCAGCAGCGGCGGAGCCTACTCCTACAATGAGCAGTTCTTC.

The chain links TRBV6-2 or TRBV6-3 to TRBJ1-1; D gene uncertain. This CDR3 is 12 amino acids long. The ends were cut back, 0 bases at V and 11 bases at J, with 10 bases in the middle. Germline CDR1 and CDR2: MNHEY and SVGEGT. CDR3: CASSYSWTGAFF. In nucleotides, the CDR3 is TGTGCCAGCAGTTACTCATGGACGGGGGCTTTCTTT.

The chain combines TRBV9 with TRBJ2-7, with D possibly called TRBD1 or TRBD2 (5 bases each). V was pared by 0 bases and J by 3 bases, with 10 bases between. The CDR3 has 14 residues. Per germline, CDR1 SGDLS and CDR2 YYNGEE. CDR3 bases: TGTGCCAGCAGCGTAGGGGGGTCAGTCTACGAGCAGTACTTC. This encodes CASSVGGSVYEQYF.

The V and J genes are TRBV4-1 and TRBJ2-3; D could derive from TRBD1 or TRBD2 (6 bases each). The V and J ends lost 1 base and 0 bases respectively, with 14 bases between them. The CDR3 loop spans 17 amino acids. Germline V gene lookup returns CDR1 MGHRA and CDR2 YSYEKL. Here the CDR3 reads CASSQGSGGGSTDTQYF. CDR3 sequence (DNA): TGCGCCAGCAGCCAAGGGTCCGGGGGCGGAAGCACAGATACGCAGTATTTT.

The chain has TRBV10-1 and TRBJ2-1; the match to TRBD2 covers 14 bases. From germline, CDR1 is WNHNN and CDR2 SYGVQD (reference sequence). V shed 3 bases, J shed 1 base, and the junction held 14 bases outside the gene matches. This CDR3 spans 21 amino acids. CDR3 coding DNA: TGCGCCAGCAGTGAAGGTCCCCCCGGGACTAGCGGGAGTTCATCCTACAATGAGCAGTTCTTC. It specifies CASSEGPPGTSGSSSYNEQFF.

The sample holds one count of this clone. The V and J genes are TRBV28 and TRBJ1-4; 7 nucleotides line up with TRBD1. This CDR3 spans 14 amino acids. CDR1 and CDR2 (germline): MDHEN, SYDVKM. The ends lost 6 bases at V and 6 bases at J; junction bases unmatched: 7. CDR3 nucleotide sequence: TGTGCCAGCAGGACCGACAGGGAGGATGAAAAACTGTTTTTT. Its protein product is CASRTDREDEKLFF.

This chain joins TRBV7-3 and TRBJ2-1, with TRBD2 identical over 7 bases. The CDR3 sequence is 14 residues long. CDR1 and CDR2 from the germline V gene are SGHTA and FQGTGA. Trimming cost V 6 bases and J 9 bases; bases outside gene matches: 11. In nucleotides, the CDR3 is TGTGCCAGCAGTCGTGGCGGGACTAACATTGAGCAGTTCTTC. Amino acid sequence: CASSRGGTNIEQFF.

The V and J genes are TRBV7-2 and TRBJ2-4, with D uncertain. V was cut by 1 base and J by 0 bases, with 13 bases left in between. CDR1 is SGHTA, CDR2 FQGNSA, per germline. There are 17 residues in the CDR3. CDR3 amino acids: CASSLDGRTLAKNIQYF. In nucleotides, the CDR3 is TGTGCCAGCAGCTTAGATGGACGGACCTTAGCCAAAAACATTCAGTACTTC.

CDR3 nucleotides: TGTGCCAGCACCTGGGCGGGGGGTGACTCCCAGCCCCAGCATTTT. Translated, it gives CASTWAGGDSQPQHF. The chain combines TRBV28 with TRBJ1-5, with a tentative D call TRBD1 (5 bases). The germline V gene has CDR1 MDHEN and CDR2 SYDVKM. The CDR3 covers 15 residues. V dropped 7 bases and J dropped 7 bases, with 20 bases sitting between them.